The 23 T cell receptor beta chains below all came from one sample that was sequenced in a study of blood T cell repertoires in COVID-19 (dated by TCRdb to the early 2020s). The receptor library was made with the immunoSEQ multiplex PCR assay. In TCRdb, the immuneACCESS table is reduced to in-frame sequences with V and J assigned. These tables do not hold every clone; where another copy was compared, an unresolved V gene accounts for under half, and the others remain unexplained. The sample table shows about 170,000 clones, and approximately 87% are seen once. Nearly 4.5% of the sample is in the top ten clones. Sequencing was performed on PBMCs or T cells enriched from blood (not recorded which). The source is a woman in her fifties or sixties who had recovered from COVID-19.

This clone showed up just once. The chain employs TRBV7-8 and TRBJ1-5; D might be TRBD1 (5 bases). The germline V gene has CDR1 SGHVS and CDR2 FQNEAQ. The CDR3 consists of 13 residues. Trimming took 5 bases from V and 5 from J, leaving 10 bases between them. This CDR3 is CASSGGWDQPQHF. CDR3 sequence (DNA): TGTGCCAGCAGCGGGGGGTGGGATCAGCCCCAGCATTTT.

The rearrangement links TRBV11-3 to TRBJ2-1; 7 bases align to TRBD2. This CDR3 contains 14 residues. Germline assignment: CDR1 SGHNT and CDR2 YENEEA. Trimming removed 3 bases from V and 7 bases from J; junction bases left unmatched: 6. Here the CDR3 reads CASSLAGDVNEQFF. CDR3 sequence (DNA): TGTGCCAGCAGCTTGGCGGGAGACGTGAATGAGCAGTTCTTC.

The J gene is TRBJ2-2, the V gene TRBV5-1, with D tentatively TRBD1 (6 bases). V was pared by 5 bases and J by 5 bases, with 16 bases between. The CDR3 totals 15 residues. Germline CDR1 and CDR2: SGHRS and YFSETQ. The CDR3 sequence: CASSRTAKPTGELFF. The CDR3, as DNA: TGCGCCAGCAGTCGGACAGCGAAACCAACCGGGGAGCTGTTTTTT.

The chain employs TRBV5-4 and TRBJ1-2; D is perhaps TRBD1 (6 bases). This CDR3 spans 14 amino acids. Germline CDR1 SGHNT, CDR2 YYREEE (reference sequence). Trimming cost V 0 bases and J 3 bases, with 9 bases left between them. CDR3 in amino acids: CASSLGGGDYGYTF. CDR3 in DNA: TGTGCCAGCAGCTTGGGGGGGGGCGACTATGGCTACACCTTC.

The chain uses TRBV6-4 and TRBJ2-1, with TRBD2 identical over 9 bases. Per germline, CDR1 MRHNA and CDR2 SNTAGT. J was trimmed by 5 bases and V by 4 bases; bases with no gene match: 6. The CDR3 totals 15 residues. DNA for the CDR3: TGTGCCAGCAGTGCCCTCCTAGCGGGGCACAATGAGCAGTTCTTC. Translating it yields CASSALLAGHNEQFF.

This clone was counted between two and nine times. J is TRBJ1-4 and V is TRBV6-2 or TRBV6-3; 7 nucleotides align to TRBD1. Germline CDR1 reads MNHEY; CDR2 reads SVGEGT. With V trimmed by 2 bases and J by 7 bases, 7 bases remained unmatched. This CDR3 has 15 amino acids. The CDR3 DNA reads as TGTGCCAGCAGTTACAACTCCGGGACAGCTGAAAAACTGTTTTTT. Protein sequence: CASSYNSGTAEKLFF.

V usage is TRBV5-4 and J usage is TRBJ1-1, with 7 bases lining up with TRBD1. The J segment lost 1 base and the V segment lost 4 bases, leaving 7 bases of the junction unmatched. Germline CDR1 reads SGHNT; CDR2 reads YYREEE (reference sequence). CDR3 length: 15 amino acids. The CDR3 loop reads CASSPYRTGNTEAFF. The CDR3 bases are TGTGCCAGCAGCCCGTATCGGACAGGGAACACTGAAGCTTTCTTT.

The genes are TRBV4-2 and TRBJ1-6, with D uncertain. The germline CDR1 and CDR2 sequences are LGHNA and YNFKEQ. Deletions cut 1 base from V and 9 bases from J, with 16 bases between. CDR3 size: 16 residues. Here the CDR3 reads CASSQAYPSGLSPLHF. The CDR3 nucleotides are TGTGCCAGCAGCCAAGCTTATCCGAGCGGACTTTCACCCCTCCACTTT.

The genes are TRBV20-1 and TRBJ1-5, with D unclear. Germline CDR1 is DFQATT and CDR2 is SNEGSKA (reference sequence). The V and J ends lost 3 bases and 2 bases respectively, with 8 bases between them. CDR3 length: 13 residues. CDR3 protein: CSASLGGNQPQHF. Here the CDR3 DNA reads TGCAGTGCTAGTTTGGGCGGCAATCAGCCCCAGCATTTT.

This chain links TRBV2 with TRBJ1-2; TRBD1 matches 9 bases. This CDR3 has 15 amino acids. Germline values: CDR1 SNHLY, CDR2 FYNNEI. V trimming: 5 bases; J trimming: 4 bases; junction bases outside the gene matches: 8. CDR3 sequence: CASSSRQGGLYGYTF. In DNA form, the CDR3 reads TGTGCCAGCAGTTCAAGACAGGGGGGCCTCTATGGCTACACCTTC.

This clone was observed once. V and J are TRBV6-5 and TRBJ1-1; D is unclear. Looked up from germline, CDR1 is MNHEY and CDR2 is SVGAGI. This CDR3 region has 11 residues. Trimming removed 6 bases from V and 5 bases from J, with 7 bases in between. The DNA of the CDR3 is TGTGCCAGCAGGGGAGGAACTGAAGCTTTCTTT. This gives the protein CASRGGTEAFF.

The J gene is TRBJ1-2, the V gene TRBV30; 7 bases align to TRBD1. The junction had 8 bases not matched to a gene; V was cut back by 3 bases and J by 4 bases. This CDR3 region has 14 residues. Germline loops: CDR1 GTSNPN, CDR2 SVGIG (reference sequence). The CDR3 loop reads CAWRRGPSAYGYTF. In nucleotides, the CDR3 is TGTGCCTGGAGGAGGGGGCCGAGCGCCTATGGCTACACCTTC.

The rearrangement joins TRBV2 to TRBJ2-5; 13 bases map to TRBD2. Looked up from germline, CDR1 is SNHLY and CDR2 is FYNNEI. CDR3 length equals 15 residues. V shed 5 bases, J shed 2 bases, and the junction held 2 bases outside the gene matches. The CDR3: CASSILAGGQETQYF. The CDR3 DNA reads TGTGCCAGCAGTATACTAGCGGGGGGGCAAGAGACCCAGTACTTC.

This clone was seen only once. The rearrangement joins TRBV28 to TRBJ1-5; D is unclear. Deletions cut 6 bases from V and 7 bases from J, with 13 bases between. This CDR3 contains 13 residues. Germline CDR1 and CDR2: MDHEN and SYDVKM. CDR3 nucleotides: TGTGCCAGCAGCCTGATACAGTCCCAGCCCCAGCATTTT. Translated: CASSLIQSQPQHF.

V is TRBV7-2 and J is TRBJ1-1; 9 nucleotides align to TRBD1. The CDR3 is made up of 17 amino acids. J lost 0 bases, V lost 3 bases, and 8 bases had no gene match. CDR1 is SGHTA and CDR2 is FQGNSA in the germline V gene. The CDR3 nucleotides read TGTGCCAGCAGCTTTATCCCGGGACAGGGCTTGAACACTGAAGCTTTCTTT. Protein product: CASSFIPGQGLNTEAFF.

This chain links TRBV24-1 with TRBJ1-1, with D perhaps TRBD1 (6 bases). Trimming pared 5 bases from V and 0 bases from J, leaving 6 bases between. Germline V gene sequence: CDR1 KGHDR, CDR2 SFDVKD. The length of the CDR3 is 13 residues. Here the CDR3 reads CATSGTVNTEAFF. The CDR3 coding sequence is TGTGCCACCAGTGGGACAGTGAACACTGAAGCTTTCTTT.

The chain is built from TRBV5-6 and TRBJ2-3; the match to TRBD1 covers 9 bases. CDR3 length: 15 amino acids. The V and J ends lost 3 bases and 2 bases, in that order; junction bases with no gene match: 4. The germline CDR1 and CDR2 sequences are SGHDT and YYEEEE. CDR3 loop: CASSSGTGLTDTQYF. The CDR3 bases are TGTGCCAGCAGCTCCGGGACAGGGCTCACAGATACGCAGTATTTT.

V is TRBV7-9 and J is TRBJ2-7; D perhaps matches TRBD2 (6 bases). V lost 6 bases to trimming and J lost 6 bases, with 15 bases between them. CDR1 and CDR2 (germline): SEHNR, FQNEAQ (reference sequence). CDR3 length equals 13 residues. The CDR3 sequence is CASSRRAQSEQYV. As DNA, the CDR3 is TGTGCCAGCAGTAGGAGGGCCCAAAGCGAGCAGTACGTC.

J is TRBJ1-5 and V is TRBV10-1; a weak D match, TRBD1 (6 bases). Germline CDR1 WNHNN, CDR2 SYGVQD (reference sequence). The CDR3 is 14 residues long. Trimming cost V 3 bases and J 6 bases, with 12 bases left between them. The CDR3 here is CASSEHRAGQPQHF. In DNA, the CDR3 is TGCGCCAGCAGTGAACACAGGGCCGGTCAGCCCCAGCATTTT.

CDR3 sequence reads: CASSQAKTSGGVEEQFF. CDR3 sequence (DNA): TGCGCCAGCAGCCAGGCTAAGACTAGCGGGGGAGTAGAAGAGCAGTTCTTC. The V and J genes are TRBV4-1 and TRBJ2-1; 12 bases match TRBD2. Germline V gene data show CDR1 as MGHRA and CDR2 as YSYEKL. Germline trimming cut 3 bases from V and 10 bases from J; bases unmatched to any gene: 13. The CDR3 is 17 residues long.

V is TRBV20-1 and J is TRBJ1-2, with D hard to call. The CDR3 runs 13 residues. Germline CDR1 DFQATT, CDR2 SNEGSKA (reference sequence). V shed 3 bases and J shed 0 bases, with 8 bases lying between them. CDR3 bases: TGCAGTGCTAGTGTAGTCTCTAACTATGGCTACACCTTC. Translating gives CSASVVSNYGYTF.

This clone was seen once. V usage is TRBV4-3 and J usage is TRBJ2-3; weak D call: TRBD2 (6 bases). This CDR3 contains 14 residues. Germline CDR1 is LGHNA and CDR2 is YSLEER. V lost 8 bases, J lost 3 bases, and 15 bases lay in between. In DNA, the CDR3 is TGCGCCAGCTCCCGGAGGGCCTTGACAGATACGCAGTATTTT. Protein: CASSRRALTDTQYF.

V and J are TRBV7-9 and TRBJ1-1, with 7 bases matching TRBD1. The CDR3 covers 14 residues. Per germline, CDR1 SEHNR and CDR2 FQNEAQ (reference sequence). After removal of 5 bases from V and 3 bases from J, the junction contained 6 bases not matched to a gene. The chain's CDR3 is CASSLTGDYTEAFF. The CDR3 coding sequence is TGTGCCAGCAGCCTAACAGGGGATTACACTGAAGCTTTCTTT.